These T cell receptor beta chains were read from a single sample in a study of neurological immune-mediated disorders. TCRdb used MiXCR to reprocess the 5' RACE reads, holding one entry per CDR3 protein. The sample has around 46,000 distinct CDR3 sequences, about 25% seen once. The sequenced sample consisted of PBMCs. The receptors originated from a woman aged 70-85 years in good health. Both conserved end residues are part of each CDR3. D genes are given only for firm matches. The size of a clone is reported for some rows only, either as once, few or many, or as a class for expanded clones.

V gene	D gene	J gene	clone size	CDR3 protein	CDR3 DNA
TRBV20-1	-	TRBJ1-5	-	CSARDKVNQPQHF	TGCAGTGCTAGAGATAAGGTTAATCAGCCCCAGCATTTT
TRBV20-1	-	TRBJ2-7	many	CSANQGPSYEQYF	TGCAGTGCTAATCAGGGGCCCTCCTACGAGCAGTACTTC
TRBV7-2	TRBD1	TRBJ1-4	many	CASSLTGANEKLFF	TGTGCCAGCAGCTTAACAGGGGCTAATGAAAAACTGTTTTTT
TRBV10-3	-	TRBJ2-3	-	CAISPGVGLDTQYF	TGTGCCATCAGTCCAGGGGTGGGTTTGGATACGCAGTATTTT
TRBV20-1	-	TRBJ2-5	many	CSARSGNQETQYF	TGCAGTGCTAGATCGGGAAACCAAGAGACCCAGTACTTC
TRBV5-1	-	TRBJ2-7	-	CASSFPGAYEQYF	TGCGCCAGCAGTTTTCCGGGAGCTTACGAGCAGTACTTC
TRBV20-1	TRBD1	TRBJ1-2	many	CSAHRGTYGYTF	TGCAGTGCGCACAGGGGCACCTATGGCTACACCTTC
TRBV25-1	-	TRBJ2-4	once	CASSEWKGENIQYF	TGTGCCAGCAGTGAATGGAAGGGGGAAAACATTCAGTACTTC
TRBV20-1	-	TRBJ1-2	many	CSARPTHQGWHGYTF	TGCAGTGCTAGACCCACACATCAGGGGTGGCATGGCTACACCTTC
TRBV18	-	TRBJ1-4	-	CASSPPSTGGEKLFF	TGTGCCAGCTCACCACCGTCAACAGGTGGTGAAAAACTGTTTTTT
TRBV5-8	-	TRBJ1-1	many	CASSSRHSEAFF	TGTGCCAGCAGCTCCAGACACTCGGAAGCTTTCTTT
TRBV27	TRBD1	TRBJ1-3	many	CASSFTGEAGNTIYF	TGTGCCAGCAGTTTTACAGGGGAGGCTGGAAACACCATATATTTT
TRBV5-1	-	TRBJ2-2	-	CASSGYRDGNTGELFF	TGCGCCAGCAGCGGTTACCGGGACGGGAACACCGGGGAGCTGTTTTTT
TRBV6-2/TRBV6-3	-	TRBJ1-1	few	CASSYGQTEAFF	TGTGCCAGCAGTTACGGGCAAACTGAAGCTTTCTTT
TRBV28	-	TRBJ1-6	few	CASNPPLSPGLHF	TGTGCCTCTAACCCCCCTCTCTCCCCGGGCCTCCACTTT
TRBV10-2	TRBD2	TRBJ2-1	many	CASSEKVSGTSGNEQFF	TGCGCCAGCAGTGAAAAGGTGTCCGGGACTAGCGGAAATGAGCAGTTCTTC
TRBV9	-	TRBJ1-4	-	CASSPGVNEKLFF	TGTGCCAGCAGCCCGGGGGTTAATGAAAAACTGTTTTTT
TRBV5-1	-	TRBJ2-1	-	CATSGGRGNEQFF	TGCGCCACCTCCGGGGGCAGGGGCAATGAGCAGTTCTTC
TRBV20-1	-	TRBJ2-2	many	CSAREGGTGELFF	TGCAGTGCTAGGGAGGGGGGCACCGGGGAGCTGTTTTTT
TRBV10-1	-	TRBJ2-2	many	CASSEMRVGFTGELFF	TGCGCCAGCAGTGAGATGAGGGTTGGATTTACCGGGGAGCTGTTTTTT
TRBV19	TRBD1	TRBJ1-5	-	CASSVTGGGRPQHF	TGTGCCAGTAGTGTCACAGGGGGAGGAAGGCCCCAGCATTTT
TRBV9	-	TRBJ2-1	-	CASSVIPSNSAEQFF	TGTGCCAGCAGCGTTATCCCATCAAATTCTGCCGAGCAGTTCTTC
TRBV4-2	-	TRBJ2-4	many	CASSQDEANRAKNIQYF	TGTGCCAGCAGCCAAGATGAGGCGAACAGGGCCAAAAACATTCAGTACTTC
TRBV9	TRBD1	TRBJ2-3	-	CASSVATRGPTDTQYF	TGTGCCAGCAGCGTAGCTACGAGGGGGCCCACAGATACGCAGTATTTT
TRBV5-1	-	TRBJ2-3	many	CASSRSPSGDTQYF	TGCGCCAGCAGCAGGAGTCCTAGTGGGGATACGCAGTATTTT
TRBV20-1	-	TRBJ2-1	many	CSAIAEWGYNEQFF	TGCAGTGCTATAGCGGAGTGGGGATACAATGAGCAGTTCTTC
TRBV15	-	TRBJ2-1	many	CATSRDRGSNGGEQFF	TGTGCCACCAGCAGAGATCGGGGATCGAATGGGGGTGAGCAGTTCTTC
TRBV5-1	-	TRBJ2-5	many	CASSRGAVQETQYF	TGCGCCAGCAGCCGAGGGGCGGTACAAGAGACCCAGTACTTC
TRBV24-1	-	TRBJ1-5	many	CATSDLRDSPGRVPSQPQHF	TGTGCCACCAGTGATTTGCGTGACTCCCCCGGGCGGGTCCCAAGTCAGCCCCAGCATTTT
TRBV7-3	-	TRBJ2-3	-	CASSRRLGGGTDTQYF	TGTGCCAGCAGCCGACGACTCGGCGGGGGCACAGATACGCAGTATTTT
TRBV12-5	-	TRBJ1-2	-	CASGLEGGSWYGYTF	TGTGCTAGTGGTTTGGAGGGGGGAAGTTGGTATGGCTACACCTTC
TRBV20-1	TRBD1	TRBJ2-3	-	CSAPDRRSGDTQYF	TGCAGTGCCCCGGACAGGCGTAGTGGAGATACGCAGTATTTT
TRBV28	-	TRBJ1-5	-	CASSFPWGGQEPQHF	TGTGCCAGCAGTTTCCCCTGGGGGGGCCAAGAGCCCCAGCATTTT
TRBV29-1	TRBD1	TRBJ2-7	-	CSVAGLGTVAYEQYF	TGCAGCGTTGCTGGACTGGGGACAGTAGCCTACGAGCAGTACTTC
TRBV14	-	TRBJ2-1	many	CASSQEDYNEQFF	TGTGCCAGCAGCCAAGAGGACTACAATGAGCAGTTCTTC
TRBV29-1	TRBD2	TRBJ2-1	-	CSVVGPPGGNEQFF	TGCAGCGTTGTCGGACCACCCGGGGGGAATGAGCAGTTCTTC
TRBV5-1	TRBD2	TRBJ2-3	many	CASSQGLAGGYDTQYF	TGCGCCAGCAGTCAGGGACTAGCGGGAGGATACGATACGCAGTATTTT